This T cell receptor (beta chain) was identified in a study of blood T cell repertoires in COVID-19. Original handling: Amplifying reference gene primers gave estimates of nucleated cell counts. Clones were sequenced by immunoSEQ multiplex PCR, and TCRdb holds only the in-frame ones, with some missing. V and J calls and clone size are given by that table; D and trimming were obtained from the DNA. The profile shows 80,000 to 100,000 clones, approximately 79% of them singletons. The CDR3 is 13 residues long. V shed 3 bases and J shed 2 bases, with 8 bases lying between them. In germline, CDR1 is SEHNR, CDR2 FQNEAQ (reference sequence).

Sample: peripheral blood. This sequence originates from a man between 65 and 85 years old with COVID-19, enrolled during active disease. The gene calls are TRBV7-9 and TRBJ2-7; D call uncertain. DNA for the CDR3: TGTGCCAGCAGCTTCTCAGGAACCTACGAGCAGTACTTC. Translated: CASSFSGTYEQYF. Supplemented by reference TRBV7-9 and TRBJ2-7, the full variable domain reads DTGVSQNPRHKITKRGQNVTFRCDPISEHNRLYWYRQTLGQGPEFLTYFQNEAQLEKSRLLSDRFSAERPKGSFSTLEIQRTEQGDSAMYLCASSFSGTYEQYFGPGTRLTVT.